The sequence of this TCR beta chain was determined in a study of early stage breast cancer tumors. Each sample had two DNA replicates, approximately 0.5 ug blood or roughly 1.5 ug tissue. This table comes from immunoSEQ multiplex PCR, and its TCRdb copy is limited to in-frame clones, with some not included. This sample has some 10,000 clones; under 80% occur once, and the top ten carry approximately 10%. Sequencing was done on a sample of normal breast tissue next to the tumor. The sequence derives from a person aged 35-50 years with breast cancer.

In DNA, the CDR3 is TGCGCCAGCAGCACACTAGCGGGAGGCCCGAATGAGCAGTTCTTC. Its protein product is CASSTLAGGPNEQFF. The chain carries TRBV5-1 and TRBJ2-1; 12 nucleotides match TRBD2. The CDR3 is 15 residues long. Germline CDR1 reads SGHRS; CDR2 reads YFSETQ. V lost 4 bases, J lost 7 bases, and 6 bases stayed unmatched.